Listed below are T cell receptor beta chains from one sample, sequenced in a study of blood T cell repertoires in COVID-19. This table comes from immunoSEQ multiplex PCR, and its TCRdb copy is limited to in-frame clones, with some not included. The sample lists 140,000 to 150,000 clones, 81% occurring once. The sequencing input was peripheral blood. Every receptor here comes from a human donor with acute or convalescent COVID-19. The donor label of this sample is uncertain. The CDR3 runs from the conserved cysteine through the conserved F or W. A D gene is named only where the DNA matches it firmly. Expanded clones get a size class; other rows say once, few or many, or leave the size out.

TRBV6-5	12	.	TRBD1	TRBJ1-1	TGTGCCACCAAGACAGGGTGGACTGAAGCTTTCTTT	CATKTGWTEAFF
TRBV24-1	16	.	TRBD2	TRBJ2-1	TGTGCCACCAGTGATTTGGTCCTAGCGGGGGATAATGAGCAGTTCTTC	CATSDLVLAGDNEQFF
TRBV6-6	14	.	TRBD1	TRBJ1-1	TGTGCCAGCAGCCTACAGGGGCCAGACACTGAAGCTTTCTTT	CASSLQGPDTEAFF
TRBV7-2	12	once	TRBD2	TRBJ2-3	TGTGCCAGCAGCTTAAATGACGGGGGGGCGTATTTT	CASSLNDGGAYF
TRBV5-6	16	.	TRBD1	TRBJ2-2	TGTGCCAGCAGCCCGTCAGGACAGGGGGCTTACGGGGAGCTGTTTTTT	CASSPSGQGAYGELFF
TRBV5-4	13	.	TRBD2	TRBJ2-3	TGTGCCATACGCGGGGGGGACTCAGATACGCAGTATTTT	CAIRGGDSDTQYF
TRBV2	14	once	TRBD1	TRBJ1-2	TGTGCCAGGGCTGGGGACAGGGTTGGCTTTGGCTACACCTTC	CARAGDRVGFGYTF
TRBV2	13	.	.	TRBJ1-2	TGTGCCAGCAGTGAATGGGGGGGCTATGGCTACACCTTC	CASSEWGGYGYTF
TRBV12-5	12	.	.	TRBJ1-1	TGTGCTAGTGGCACCGGGGGGACTGAAGCTTTCTTT	CASGTGGTEAFF
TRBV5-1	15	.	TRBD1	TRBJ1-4	TGCGCCAGCAGCTTGACAGGGGGCGAGAGTGAAAAACTGTTTTTT	CASSLTGGESEKLFF
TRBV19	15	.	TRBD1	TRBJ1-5	TGTGCCAGTATAGACAGGGCCCTCTATAATCAGCCCCAGCATTTT	CASIDRALYNQPQHF
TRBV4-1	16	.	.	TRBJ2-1	TGCGCCAGCAGCCGATCGCTAGCTTCGGACTTCAATGAGCAGTTCTTC	CASSRSLASDFNEQFF
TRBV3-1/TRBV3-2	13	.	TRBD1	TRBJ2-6	TGTGCCAGCAGCCCGGGACAGGGGAGGCGCCTGACTTTC	CASSPGQGRRLTF
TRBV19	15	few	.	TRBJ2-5	TGTGCCAGTAGTGGCCAGGGAAGCTACAGAGAGACCCAGTACTTC	CASSGQGSYRETQYF
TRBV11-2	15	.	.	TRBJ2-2	TGTGCCAGCAGCTCTTACCGGGGGGCCTCCGGGGAGCTGTTTTTT	CASSSYRGASGELFF
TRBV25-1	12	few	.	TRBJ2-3	TGTGCCAGCAGAGGACTATTAGATACGCAGTATTTT	CASRGLLDTQYF
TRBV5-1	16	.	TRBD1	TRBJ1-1	TGCGCCAGCAGCCCCGGGACAGGGGGCGGGGGCACTGAAGCTTTCTTT	CASSPGTGGGGTEAFF
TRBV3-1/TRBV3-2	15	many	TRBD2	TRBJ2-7	TGTGCCAGCAGCCACGTAGCGGGGGCTTTCTACGAGCAGTACTTC	CASSHVAGAFYEQYF
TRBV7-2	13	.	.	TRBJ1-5	TGTGCCAGCAGCCAGGTTAGCAATCAGCCCCAGCATTTT	CASSQVSNQPQHF
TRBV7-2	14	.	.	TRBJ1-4	TGTGCCAGCAGCTTCGGACAGAGACGGGAAAAACTGTTTTTT	CASSFGQRREKLFF
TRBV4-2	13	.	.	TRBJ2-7	TGTGCCAGCAGCCAAGTCAGGTACGACGAGCAGTACTTC	CASSQVRYDEQYF
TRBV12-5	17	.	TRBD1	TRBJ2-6	TGTGCTAGTGGTTTGGCGACAGGGGGCTCTGGGGCCAACGTCCTGACTTTC	CASGLATGGSGANVLTF
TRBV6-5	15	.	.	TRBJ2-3	TGTGCCAGCACCAAAAGGGGGGGCCTGGGGGATACGCAGTATTTT	CASTKRGGLGDTQYF
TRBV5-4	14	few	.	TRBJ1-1	TGTGCCACCGAGCGGGGCCTACCTAACACTGAAGCTTTCTTT	CATERGLPNTEAFF
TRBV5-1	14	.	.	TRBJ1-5	TGCGCCAGCAGCACTGAACCCAAAGGGGAGCCCCAGCATTTT	CASSTEPKGEPQHF
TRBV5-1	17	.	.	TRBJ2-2	TGCGCCAGCAGCTTGGTAAGACCTGACTTGGACACCGGGGAGCTGTTTTTT	CASSLVRPDLDTGELFF
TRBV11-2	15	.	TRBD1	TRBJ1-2	TGTGCCAGCAGCCTCGGGACAGTTGCTAACTATGGCTACACCTTC	CASSLGTVANYGYTF
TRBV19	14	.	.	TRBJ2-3	TGTGCCAGTAGTAGGGGCAGAAGCACAGATACGCAGTATTTT	CASSRGRSTDTQYF
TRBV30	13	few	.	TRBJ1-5	TGTGCCTGGAGTGTACAGGGCAATCAGCCCCAGCATTTT	CAWSVQGNQPQHF
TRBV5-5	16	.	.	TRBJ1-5	TGTGCCAGCAGCTTGGATGCGGGGATCCCCAATCAGCCCCAGCATTTT	CASSLDAGIPNQPQHF
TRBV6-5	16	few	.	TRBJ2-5	TGTGCCAGCAGTTACTTTCTAGGGGGGGCGCAGGAGACCCAGTACTTC	CASSYFLGGAQETQYF
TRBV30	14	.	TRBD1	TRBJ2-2	TGTGCCTGGAGCAGGGACAGGGTTTCGGAGGAGCTGTTTTTT	CAWSRDRVSEELFF
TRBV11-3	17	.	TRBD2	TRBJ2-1	TGTGCCAGCAGCCCGGGAGGGCCTAGCGTCACCTACAATGAGCAGTTCTTC	CASSPGGPSVTYNEQFF
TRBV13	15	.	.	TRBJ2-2	TGTGCCAGCAGCCCGACAGGTTCGGACACCGGGGAGCTGTTTTTT	CASSPTGSDTGELFF
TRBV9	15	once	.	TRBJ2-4	TGTGCCAGCAGCGCGGGGGTGAAGGCCAAAAACATTCAGTACTTC	CASSAGVKAKNIQYF
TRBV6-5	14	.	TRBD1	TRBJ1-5	TGTGCCAGCACCCAGGGGGGACTGAATCAGCCCCAGCATTTT	CASTQGGLNQPQHF
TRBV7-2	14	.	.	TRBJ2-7	TGTGCCAGCAGACGTACAGGACGCTCCTACGAGCAGTACTTC	CASRRTGRSYEQYF
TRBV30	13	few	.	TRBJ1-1	TGTGCCTGGAGTGTGATAGTGAACACTGAAGCTTTCTTT	CAWSVIVNTEAFF
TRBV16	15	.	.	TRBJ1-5	TGTGCCAGCAGCCAATGGGGCAGTGGCAATCAGCCCCAGCATTTT	CASSQWGSGNQPQHF
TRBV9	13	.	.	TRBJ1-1	TGTGCCAGCAGCGTTACAAGAGGCACTGAAGCTTTCTTT	CASSVTRGTEAFF
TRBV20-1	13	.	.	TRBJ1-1	TGCAGTGCTAGTGATACAGCTTACACTGAAGCTTTCTTT	CSASDTAYTEAFF
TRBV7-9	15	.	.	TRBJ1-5	TGTGCCAGCAGCTTCCGGGGGGGTAGCAATCAGCCCCAGCATTTT	CASSFRGGSNQPQHF
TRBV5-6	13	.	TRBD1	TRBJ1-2	TGTGCCAGCGCTATGGGACAGCTTTATGGCTACACCTTC	CASAMGQLYGYTF
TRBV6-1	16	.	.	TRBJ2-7	TGTGCCAGCAGTGTTTCTTTAGGAGGGATGGGCATCGAGCAGTACTTC	CASSVSLGGMGIEQYF